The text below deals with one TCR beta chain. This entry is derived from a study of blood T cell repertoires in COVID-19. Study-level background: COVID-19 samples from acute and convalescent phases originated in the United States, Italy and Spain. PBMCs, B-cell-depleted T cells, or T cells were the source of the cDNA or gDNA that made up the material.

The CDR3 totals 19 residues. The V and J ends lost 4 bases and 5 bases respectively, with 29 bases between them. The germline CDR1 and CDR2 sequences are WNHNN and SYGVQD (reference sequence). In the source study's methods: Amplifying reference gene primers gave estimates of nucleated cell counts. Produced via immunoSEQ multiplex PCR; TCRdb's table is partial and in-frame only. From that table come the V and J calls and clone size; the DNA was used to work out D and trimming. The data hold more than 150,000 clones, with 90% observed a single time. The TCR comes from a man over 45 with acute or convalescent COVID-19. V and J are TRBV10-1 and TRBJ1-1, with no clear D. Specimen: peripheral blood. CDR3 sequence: CASSAEYEAGAEAGTEAFF. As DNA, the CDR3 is TGCGCCAGCAGTGCGGAATATGAGGCAGGCGCGGAGGCTGGGACTGAAGCTTTCTTT.